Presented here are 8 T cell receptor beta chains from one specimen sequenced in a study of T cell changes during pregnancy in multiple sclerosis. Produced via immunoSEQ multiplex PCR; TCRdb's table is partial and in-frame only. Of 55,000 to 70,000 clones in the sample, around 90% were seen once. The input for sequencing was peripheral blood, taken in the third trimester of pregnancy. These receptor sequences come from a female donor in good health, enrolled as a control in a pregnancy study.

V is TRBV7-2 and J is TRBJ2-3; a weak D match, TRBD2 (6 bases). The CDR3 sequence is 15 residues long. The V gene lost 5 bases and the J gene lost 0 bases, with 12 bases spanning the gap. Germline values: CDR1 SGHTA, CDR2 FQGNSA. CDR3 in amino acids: CASSERVSSTDTQYF. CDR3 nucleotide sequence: TGTGCCAGCAGCGAGCGGGTCTCTAGCACAGATACGCAGTATTTT.

The CDR3 bases are TGTGCCAGCAGCCAAGCGGGCGGGGGGCTCCGTCACGAGCAGTACTTC. It encodes CASSQAGGGLRHEQYF. This chain joins TRBV14 and TRBJ2-7; 8 bases agree with TRBD2. The CDR3 has 16 amino acids. CDR1 is SGHDN and CDR2 is FVKESK in the germline V gene. V dropped 1 base and J dropped 5; count of bases not matched to a gene: 10.

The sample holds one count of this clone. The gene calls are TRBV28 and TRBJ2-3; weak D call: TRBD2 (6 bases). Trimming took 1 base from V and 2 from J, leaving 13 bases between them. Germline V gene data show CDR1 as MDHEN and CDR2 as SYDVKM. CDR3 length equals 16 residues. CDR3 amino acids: CASSLSLTGDTDTQYF. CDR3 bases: TGTGCCAGCAGTTTATCCTTAACGGGAGACACAGATACGCAGTATTTT.

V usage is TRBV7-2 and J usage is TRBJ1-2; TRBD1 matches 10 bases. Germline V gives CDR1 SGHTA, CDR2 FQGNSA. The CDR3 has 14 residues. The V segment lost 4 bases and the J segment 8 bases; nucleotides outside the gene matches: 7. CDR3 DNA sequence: TGTGCCAGCAGCTCGAGACAGGGGGCGAGGGGCTACACCTTC. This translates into CASSSRQGARGYTF.

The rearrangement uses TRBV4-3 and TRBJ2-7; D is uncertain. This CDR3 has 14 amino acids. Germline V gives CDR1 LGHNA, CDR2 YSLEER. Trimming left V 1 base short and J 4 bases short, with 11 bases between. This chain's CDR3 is CASSQGHSLYEQYF. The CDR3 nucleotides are TGCGCCAGCAGCCAAGGACACTCCTTATACGAGCAGTACTTC.

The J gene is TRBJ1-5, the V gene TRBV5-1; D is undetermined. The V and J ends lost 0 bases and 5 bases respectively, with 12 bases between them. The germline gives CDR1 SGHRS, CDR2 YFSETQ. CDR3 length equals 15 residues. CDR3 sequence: CASSLGVEGYQPQHF. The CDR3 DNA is TGCGCCAGCAGCTTGGGAGTCGAGGGTTATCAGCCCCAGCATTTT.

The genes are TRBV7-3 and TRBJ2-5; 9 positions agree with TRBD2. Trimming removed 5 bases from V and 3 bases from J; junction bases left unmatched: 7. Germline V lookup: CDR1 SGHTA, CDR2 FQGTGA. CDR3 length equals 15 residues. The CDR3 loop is CASSRSGLAEETQYF. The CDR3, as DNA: TGTGCCAGCAGCAGATCGGGACTAGCCGAAGAGACCCAGTACTTC.

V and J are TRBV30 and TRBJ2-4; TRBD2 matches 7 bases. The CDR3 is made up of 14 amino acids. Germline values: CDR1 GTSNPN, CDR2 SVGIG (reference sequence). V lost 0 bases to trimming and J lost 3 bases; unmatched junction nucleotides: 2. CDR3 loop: CAWSVGGNKNIQYF. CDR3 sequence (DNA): TGTGCCTGGAGTGTCGGGGGGAACAAAAACATTCAGTACTTC.